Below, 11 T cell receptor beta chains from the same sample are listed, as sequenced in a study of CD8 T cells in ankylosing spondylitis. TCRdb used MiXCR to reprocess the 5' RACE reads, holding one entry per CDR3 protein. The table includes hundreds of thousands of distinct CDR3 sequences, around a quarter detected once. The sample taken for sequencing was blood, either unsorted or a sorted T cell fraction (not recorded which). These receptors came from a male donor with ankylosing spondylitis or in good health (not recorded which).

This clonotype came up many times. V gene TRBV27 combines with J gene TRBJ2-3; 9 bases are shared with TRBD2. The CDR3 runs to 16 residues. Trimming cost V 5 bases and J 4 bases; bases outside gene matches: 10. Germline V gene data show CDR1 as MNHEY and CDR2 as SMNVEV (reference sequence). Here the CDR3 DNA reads TGTGCCAGCAGTGGCGGGACTAGCTGGGCCTCAGATACGCAGTATTTT. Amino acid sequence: CASSGGTSWASDTQYF.

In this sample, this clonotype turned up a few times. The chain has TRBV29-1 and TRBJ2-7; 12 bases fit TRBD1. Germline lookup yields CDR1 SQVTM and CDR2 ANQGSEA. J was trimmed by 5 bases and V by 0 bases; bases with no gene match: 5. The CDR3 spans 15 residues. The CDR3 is CSVEDTGTGGDEQYF. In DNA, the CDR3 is TGCAGCGTTGAAGACACCGGGACAGGGGGCGACGAGCAGTACTTC.

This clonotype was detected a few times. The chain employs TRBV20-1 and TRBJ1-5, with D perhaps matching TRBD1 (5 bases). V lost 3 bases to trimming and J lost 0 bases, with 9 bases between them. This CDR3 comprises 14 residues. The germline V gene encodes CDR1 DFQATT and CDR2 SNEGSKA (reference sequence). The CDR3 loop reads CSASLGGSNQPQHF. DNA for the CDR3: TGCAGTGCTAGTTTGGGGGGTAGCAATCAGCCCCAGCATTTT.

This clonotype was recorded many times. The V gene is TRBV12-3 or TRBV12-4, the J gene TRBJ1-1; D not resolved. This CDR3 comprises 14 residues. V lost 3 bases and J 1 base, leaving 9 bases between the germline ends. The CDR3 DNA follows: TGTGCCAGCAGTTTCGGCGCGAGGAACACTGAAGCTTTCTTT. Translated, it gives CASSFGARNTEAFF.

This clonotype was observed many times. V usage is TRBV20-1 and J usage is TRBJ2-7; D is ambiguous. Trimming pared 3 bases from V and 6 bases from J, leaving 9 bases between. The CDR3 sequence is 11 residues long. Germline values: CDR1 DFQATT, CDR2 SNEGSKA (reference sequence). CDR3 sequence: CSASMQFEQYF. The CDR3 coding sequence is TGCAGTGCTAGCATGCAGTTCGAGCAGTACTTC.

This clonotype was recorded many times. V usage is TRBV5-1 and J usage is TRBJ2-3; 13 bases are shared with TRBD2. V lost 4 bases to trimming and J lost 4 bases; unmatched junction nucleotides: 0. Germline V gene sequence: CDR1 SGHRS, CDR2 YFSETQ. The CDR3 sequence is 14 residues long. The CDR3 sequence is CASSTSGRADTQYF. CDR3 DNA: TGCGCCAGCAGCACTAGCGGGAGGGCAGATACGCAGTATTTT.

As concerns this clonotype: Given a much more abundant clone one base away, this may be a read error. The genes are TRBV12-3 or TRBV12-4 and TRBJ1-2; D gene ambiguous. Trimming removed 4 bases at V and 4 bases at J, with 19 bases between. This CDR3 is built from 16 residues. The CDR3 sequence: CASSSPKTSSFYGYTF. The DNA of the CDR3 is TGTGCCAGCAGTTCCCCTAAAACGTCCTCTTTCTATGGCTACACCTTC.

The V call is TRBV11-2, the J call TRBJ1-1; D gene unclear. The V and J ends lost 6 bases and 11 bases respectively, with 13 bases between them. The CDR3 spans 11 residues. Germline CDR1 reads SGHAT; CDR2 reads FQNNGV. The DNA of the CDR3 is TGTGCCAGCAGGCAACAGAGGCGGGCTTTCTTT. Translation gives CASRQQRRAFF.

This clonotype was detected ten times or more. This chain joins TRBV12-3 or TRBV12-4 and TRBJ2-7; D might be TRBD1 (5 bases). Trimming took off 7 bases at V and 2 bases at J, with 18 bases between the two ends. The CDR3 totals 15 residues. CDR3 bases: TGTGCCAGCACCCTGGGCGCAGGGCCGGCCTACGAGCAGTACTTC. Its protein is CASTLGAGPAYEQYF.

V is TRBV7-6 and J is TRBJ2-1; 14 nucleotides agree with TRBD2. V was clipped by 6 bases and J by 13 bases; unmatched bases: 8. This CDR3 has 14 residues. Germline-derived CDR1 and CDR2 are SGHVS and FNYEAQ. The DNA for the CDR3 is TGTGCCAGCAGTTTTCCGGGACTAGCGGGGGTACAGTTCTTC. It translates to CASSFPGLAGVQFF.

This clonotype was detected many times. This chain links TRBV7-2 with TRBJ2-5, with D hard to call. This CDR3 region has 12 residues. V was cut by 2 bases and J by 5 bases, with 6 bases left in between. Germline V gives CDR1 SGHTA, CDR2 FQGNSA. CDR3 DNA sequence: TGTGCCAGCAGCTTATCGTTCGAGACCCAGTACTTC. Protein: CASSLSFETQYF.